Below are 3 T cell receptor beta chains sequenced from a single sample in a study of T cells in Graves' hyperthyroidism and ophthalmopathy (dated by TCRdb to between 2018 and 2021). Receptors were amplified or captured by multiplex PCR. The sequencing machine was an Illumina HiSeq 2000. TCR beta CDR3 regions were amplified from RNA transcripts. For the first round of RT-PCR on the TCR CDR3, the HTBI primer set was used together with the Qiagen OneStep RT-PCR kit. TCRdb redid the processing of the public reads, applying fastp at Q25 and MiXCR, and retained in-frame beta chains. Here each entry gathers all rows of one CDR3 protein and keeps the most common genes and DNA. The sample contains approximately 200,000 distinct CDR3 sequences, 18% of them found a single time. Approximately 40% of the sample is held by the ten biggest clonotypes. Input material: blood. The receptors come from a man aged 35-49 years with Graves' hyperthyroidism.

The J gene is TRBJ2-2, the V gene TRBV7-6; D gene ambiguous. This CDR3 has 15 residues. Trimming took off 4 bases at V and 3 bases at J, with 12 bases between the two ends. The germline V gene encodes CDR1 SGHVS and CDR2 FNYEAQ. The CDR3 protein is CASSSAGGHTGELFF. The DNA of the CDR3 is TGTGCCAGCAGCTCTGCCGGTGGACACACCGGGGAGCTGTTTTTT.

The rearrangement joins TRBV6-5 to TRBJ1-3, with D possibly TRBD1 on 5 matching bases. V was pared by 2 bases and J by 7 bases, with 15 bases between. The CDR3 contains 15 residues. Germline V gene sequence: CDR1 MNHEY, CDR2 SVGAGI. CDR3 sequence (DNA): TGTGCCAGCAGTTACCCCCTTTGGCAGGGCAACACCATATATTTT. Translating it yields CASSYPLWQGNTIYF.

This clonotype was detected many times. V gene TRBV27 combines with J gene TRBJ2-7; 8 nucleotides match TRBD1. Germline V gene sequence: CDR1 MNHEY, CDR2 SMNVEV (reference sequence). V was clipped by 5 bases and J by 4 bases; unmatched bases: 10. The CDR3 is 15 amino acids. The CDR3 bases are TGTGCCAGCAGTCAAACCGGGACAGGTAGATACGAGCAGTACTTC. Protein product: CASSQTGTGRYEQYF.